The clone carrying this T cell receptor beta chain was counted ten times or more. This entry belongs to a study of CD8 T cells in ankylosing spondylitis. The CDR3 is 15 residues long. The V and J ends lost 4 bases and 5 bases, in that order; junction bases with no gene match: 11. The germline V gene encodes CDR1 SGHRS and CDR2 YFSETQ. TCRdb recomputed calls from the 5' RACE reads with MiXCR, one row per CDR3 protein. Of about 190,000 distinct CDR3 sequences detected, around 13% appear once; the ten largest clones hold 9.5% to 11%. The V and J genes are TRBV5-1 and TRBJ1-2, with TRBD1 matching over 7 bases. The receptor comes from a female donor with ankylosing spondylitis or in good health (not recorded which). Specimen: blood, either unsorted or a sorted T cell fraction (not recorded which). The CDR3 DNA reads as TGCGCCAGCAGCCCCCCGGGACAGTCATCGTATGGCTACACCTTC. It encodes CASSPPGQSSYGYTF.